Presented here are 22 T cell receptor beta chains from one specimen sequenced in a study of blood T cell repertoires in COVID-19. This table comes from immunoSEQ multiplex PCR, and its TCRdb copy is limited to in-frame clones, with some not included. Among 310,000 or so clones listed, about 86% were seen once. The specimen was peripheral blood. The receptors originated from a woman between 50 and 59 years old with acute or convalescent COVID-19.

The rearrangement uses TRBV4-3 and TRBJ2-1; 13 bases match TRBD2. Germline CDR1 is LGHNA and CDR2 is YSLEER. The V gene end was trimmed by 3 bases and the J gene end by 6 bases; junction bases not matched to a gene: 8. The CDR3 totals 17 residues. CDR3 nucleotide sequence: TGCGCCAGCAGCCAGGGCAGGACTAGCGGGAGCTTCAATGAGCAGTTCTTC. It codes for CASSQGRTSGSFNEQFF.

The gene calls are TRBV5-4 and TRBJ1-4, with a tentative D call TRBD1 (5 bases). V was shortened by 3 bases and J by 0 bases, with 9 bases between the two germline ends. The germline CDR1 and CDR2 sequences are SGHNT and YYREEE (reference sequence). This CDR3 is 15 amino acids long. In nucleotides, the CDR3 is TGTGCCAGCAGCTATCAGGGTGCAACTAATGAAAAACTGTTTTTT. Its protein is CASSYQGATNEKLFF.

The chain couples TRBV9 to TRBJ2-2, with TRBD2 matching 10 bases. Germline V gives CDR1 SGDLS, CDR2 YYNGEE. The CDR3 runs to 16 residues. The junction had 4 bases not matched to a gene; V was cut back by 3 bases and J by 2 bases. The CDR3 loop reads CASSAGTSANTGELFF. Written as DNA, the CDR3 is TGTGCCAGCAGCGCCGGGACTAGCGCAAACACCGGGGAGCTGTTTTTT. Looking up the rest from reference TRBV9 and TRBJ2-2 gives the full variable domain: DSGVTQTPKHLITATGQRVTLRCSPRSGDLSVYWYQQSLDQGLQFLIQYYNGEERAKGNILERFSAQQFPDLHSELNLSSLELGDSALYFCASSAGTSANTGELFFGEGSRLTVL.

CDR3: CASSRTRVSNQPQHF. DNA for the CDR3: TGTGCCAGCAGTCGAACCAGGGTTAGCAATCAGCCCCAGCATTTT. This sequence joins TRBV6-5 and TRBJ1-5; D is possibly TRBD1 (5 bases). This CDR3 spans 15 amino acids. Trimming pared 5 bases from V and 0 bases from J, leaving 11 bases between. Germline V CDR1 and CDR2: MNHEY, SVGAGI.

V gene TRBV6-5 combines with J gene TRBJ1-6; D unresolved. V gave up 5 bases and J gave up 7 bases, with 6 bases separating them. Germline CDR1 is MNHEY and CDR2 is SVGAGI. This CDR3 spans 12 amino acids. In nucleotides, the CDR3 is TGTGCCAGCAGTCGAGGGAATTCACCCCTCCACTTT. It codes for CASSRGNSPLHF.

The genes are TRBV6-5 and TRBJ1-6; 9 bases line up with TRBD1. CDR1 and CDR2 (germline): MNHEY, SVGAGI. V shed 0 bases, J shed 8 bases, and the junction held 2 bases outside the gene matches. This CDR3 is built from 15 residues. CDR3 loop: CASSYSRDRDSPLHF. The CDR3 DNA sequence: TGTGCCAGCAGTTACTCGAGGGACAGGGATTCACCCCTCCACTTT.

The rearrangement uses TRBV18 and TRBJ2-5, with D tentatively TRBD2 (5 bases). The ends were cut back, 4 bases at V and 5 bases at J, with 14 bases in the middle. The CDR3 runs to 14 residues. CDR1 and CDR2 (germline): KGHSH, LQKENI. DNA of the CDR3: TGTGCCAGCTCACGCGTCCGAGGGAGTGAGACCCAGTACTTC. This sequence encodes CASSRVRGSETQYF.

The gene calls are TRBV5-1 and TRBJ1-2; D unclear. V lost 0 bases and J 4 bases, leaving 10 bases between the germline ends. The germline gives CDR1 SGHRS, CDR2 YFSETQ. The CDR3 contains 14 residues. CDR3: CASSLDPGPYGYTF. DNA of the CDR3: TGCGCCAGCAGCTTGGACCCAGGCCCCTATGGCTACACCTTC. Combining the CDR3 with reference TRBV5-1 and TRBJ1-2 gives the whole variable domain KAGVTQTPRYLIKTRGQQVTLSCSPISGHRSVSWYQQTPGQGLQFLFEYFSETQRNKGNFPGRFSGRQFSNSRSEMNVSTLELGDSALYLCASSLDPGPYGYTFGSGTRLTVV.

The chain links TRBV10-3 to TRBJ2-7; 8 bases match TRBD1. Trimming at V came to 6 bases and at J to 0 bases, leaving 4 bases not matched to a gene. The CDR3 is 14 residues long. Germline CDR1 is ENHRY and CDR2 is SYGVKD. The CDR3 DNA is TGTGCCATCAGATCCGGGACAGGCTCCTACGAGCAGTACTTC. Translated: CAIRSGTGSYEQYF.

The chain is built from TRBV9 and TRBJ2-1, with 9 bases lining up with TRBD2. The junction had 8 bases not matched to a gene; V was cut back by 4 bases and J by 0 bases. The CDR3 has 17 amino acids. The V gene's germline CDR1 is SGDLS and CDR2 YYNGEE. Here the CDR3 DNA reads TGTGCCAGCAGCCGCACTAGCGGGCAATTCTCCTACAATGAGCAGTTCTTC. Its protein product is CASSRTSGQFSYNEQFF.

The CDR3 region is CASSPPGTSGSKDTQYF. Here the CDR3 DNA reads TGTGCCAGCAGCCCCCCCGGGACTAGCGGGAGTAAGGATACGCAGTATTTT. The rearrangement uses TRBV9 and TRBJ2-3, with 14 bases aligning to TRBD2. Germline assignment: CDR1 SGDLS and CDR2 YYNGEE. J lost 6 bases, V lost 4 bases, and 10 bases had no gene match. The CDR3 extends over 17 amino acids.

The rearrangement joins TRBV18 to TRBJ1-2; D gene unclear. Deletions cut 2 bases from V and 5 bases from J, with 15 bases between. CDR3 length: 15 residues. Germline lookup yields CDR1 KGHSH and CDR2 LQKENI. The CDR3 protein is CASSPAITVGYGYTF. CDR3 nucleotide sequence: TGTGCCAGCTCACCAGCTATAACAGTGGGTTATGGCTACACCTTC.

The chain couples TRBV6-5 to TRBJ2-6, with a possible D match to TRBD1 (6 bases). This CDR3 is built from 14 residues. Trimming removed 8 bases from V and 4 bases from J, with 12 bases in between. Germline V lookup: CDR1 MNHEY, CDR2 SVGAGI. CDR3 nucleotide sequence: TGTGCCAGCGGACCTGGGGGCGGGGCCAACGTCCTGACTTTC. Translated: CASGPGGGANVLTF.

The chain uses TRBV5-1 and TRBJ2-1, with TRBD1 identical over 7 bases. The ends lost 1 base at V and 4 bases at J; junction bases unmatched: 14. The germline V gene has CDR1 SGHRS and CDR2 YFSETQ. CDR3 length: 18 residues. The CDR3 here is CASSLSPLSGQRYNEQFF. The DNA for the CDR3 is TGCGCCAGCAGCTTGTCCCCTTTATCGGGACAGAGATACAATGAGCAGTTCTTC.

The chain links TRBV7-2 to TRBJ1-5; no firm D call. CDR1 is SGHTA and CDR2 is FQGNSA in the germline V gene. Trimming pared 1 base from V and 7 bases from J, leaving 8 bases between. This CDR3 is 13 amino acids long. This CDR3 reads CASSLEGSQPQHF. CDR3 DNA sequence: TGTGCCAGCAGCTTAGAAGGGAGCCAGCCCCAGCATTTT. Looking up the rest from reference TRBV7-2 and TRBJ1-5 gives the full variable domain: GAGVSQSPSNKVTEKGKDVELRCDPISGHTALYWYRQSLGQGLEFLIYFQGNSAPDKSGLPSDRFSAERTGGSVSTLTIQRTQQEDSAVYLCASSLEGSQPQHFGDGTRLSIL.

This clone was observed a handful of times. The genes are TRBV7-2 and TRBJ1-5; 11 nucleotides match TRBD1. The V and J ends lost 1 base and 6 bases, in that order; junction bases with no gene match: 8. Germline values: CDR1 SGHTA, CDR2 FQGNSA. The CDR3 is made up of 17 amino acids. Here the CDR3 reads CASSLEGWTGGRQPQHF. The CDR3 DNA reads as TGTGCCAGCAGCTTAGAAGGATGGACAGGGGGCCGTCAGCCCCAGCATTTT.

This clone was counted only a few times. A read error may produce the germline difference seen at one junction end. This chain connects TRBV7-6 to TRBJ2-1; the match to TRBD2 covers 10 bases. Germline values: CDR1 SGHVS, CDR2 FNYEAQ. This CDR3 spans 19 amino acids. The CDR3 region has the DNA TGTGCCAGCAGCCTAGCCCCGGCTAGCGGGGGTAGTTCCTACAATGAGCAGTTCTTC. The encoded protein is CASSLAPASGGSSYNEQFF.

The sample holds a few counts of this clone. In DNA form, the CDR3 reads TGTGCCAGCAGCCGAGAACACGGGACTTGGAACACCGGGGAGCTGTTTTTT. This translates into CASSREHGTWNTGELFF. The rearrangement uses TRBV3-1 (or the pseudogene TRBV3-2) and TRBJ2-2, with D maybe TRBD2 (6 bases). The V end lost 4 bases, the J end lost 1 base, and 16 bases lay between the germline ends. The CDR3 is made up of 17 amino acids. The germline gives CDR1 LGHDT, CDR2 YNNKEL (reference sequence).

This chain links TRBV6-5 with TRBJ1-1; D gene unclear. The germline V gene has CDR1 MNHEY and CDR2 SVGAGI. V was cut by 0 bases and J by 6 bases, with 11 bases left in between. The CDR3 runs to 14 residues. The CDR3 sequence is CASSYSNGRAEAFF. DNA for the CDR3: TGTGCCAGCAGTTACTCGAATGGTCGGGCTGAAGCTTTCTTT.

This clone was seen a few times. The V call is TRBV30, the J call TRBJ1-1; maybe TRBD1 (5 bases). V lost 5 bases to trimming and J lost 5 bases, with 15 bases between them. Germline values: CDR1 GTSNPN, CDR2 SVGIG (reference sequence). CDR3 length: 13 amino acids. The CDR3 protein is CAWGGRKGTEAFF. The CDR3 bases are TGTGCCTGGGGCGGGAGGAAGGGGACTGAAGCTTTCTTT.

V and J are TRBV20-1 and TRBJ2-3, with 8 bases aligning to TRBD2. Trimming at V came to 3 bases and at J to 0 bases, leaving 5 bases not matched to a gene. Per germline, CDR1 DFQATT and CDR2 SNEGSKA (reference sequence). The CDR3 spans 15 residues. The CDR3 region has the DNA TGCAGTGCTAGTGAGCGGGGGACAAGCACAGATACGCAGTATTTT. Translating gives CSASERGTSTDTQYF.

The chain has TRBV12-5 and TRBJ1-1; D might be TRBD1 (5 bases). Per germline, CDR1 LGHNT and CDR2 FRNRAP. Between the trimmed V and J ends, which lost 0 bases and 1 base, there was a span of 9 bases. The CDR3 totals 15 residues. CDR3 region: CASGLVAGPNTEAFF. The DNA for the CDR3 is TGTGCTAGTGGTTTGGTTGCAGGGCCGAACACTGAAGCTTTCTTT. The whole variable domain, filled in from reference TRBV12-5 and TRBJ1-1, reads DARVTQTPRHKVTEMGQEVTMRCQPILGHNTVFWYRQTMMQGLELLAYFRNRAPLDDSGMPKDRFSAEMPDATLATLKIQPSEPRDSAVYFCASGLVAGPNTEAFFGQGTRLTVV.